This TCR beta chain emerged from a study of monozygotic twins with inflammatory bowel disease. Findings and limits, study-wide: Variability in patient repertoires may have come partly from differing immunosuppressive treatments. Lower sharing of clonotypes with other individuals was seen in IBD patients than in healthy twins. This was most marked in patients showing signs of disease activity.

It was roughly 3.5 ug of total RNA that each TCR library used. A template switching step added UMIs, each with a 6-nucleotide sample barcode. For each CDR3 protein, TCRdb gives one entry from its re-call of the 5' RACE reads, without DNA. This sample's clone table lists 300,000 to 400,000 distinct CDR3 sequences. This CDR3 spans 16 amino acids. In germline, CDR1 is KGHSH, CDR2 LQKENI. In regard to this clonotype: Its cognate antigen is unknown.

The specimen sequenced was blood. The sequence came from a human donor with ulcerative colitis or Crohn's disease, or a healthy co-twin of an affected twin (not recorded which). This chain connects TRBV18 to TRBJ2-7; TCRdb returns TRBD2, unconfirmable since there is no DNA. CDR3 protein: CASSRTGTSAAYEQYF.